Listed here are 13 T cell receptor beta chains from one sample, sequenced in a study of cytomegalovirus exposure and HLA in healthy donors. PCR amplification relied on 60 Vbeta primers (plus 13 Jbeta primers). Clones were read by immunoSEQ multiplex PCR, and TCRdb kept only the in-frame ones, dropping some. The sample shows approximately 110,000 clones, roughly 82% of them seen only once. The sequenced material came from PBMCs. These receptors were taken from a woman aged 35 to 49 in good health and CMV-seropositive.

The J gene is TRBJ2-2, the V gene TRBV7-9; D remains unclear. Trimming removed 3 bases from V and 2 bases from J, with 13 bases in between. Germline loops: CDR1 SEHNR, CDR2 FQNEAQ (reference sequence). The CDR3 length is 16 residues. CDR3 nucleotides: TGTGCCAGCAGCTTTAGGCCAGCGTCAAACACCGGGGAGCTGTTTTTT. It encodes CASSFRPASNTGELFF.

The V and J genes are TRBV10-3 and TRBJ2-5; 12 nucleotides agree with TRBD2. Germline V gene data show CDR1 as ENHRY and CDR2 as SYGVKD. This CDR3 spans 15 amino acids. J gave up 5 bases and V 5 bases, and 6 bases lay outside the gene matches. CDR3 coding DNA: TGTGCCATCAGTAACCTAGCGGGAGGGGTTGAGACCCAGTACTTC. This codes for CAISNLAGGVETQYF.

V gene TRBV27 combines with J gene TRBJ1-2, with D unresolved. The V and J ends lost 8 bases and 5 bases respectively, with 24 bases between them. Germline assignment: CDR1 MNHEY and CDR2 SMNVEV (reference sequence). The CDR3 spans 16 residues. CDR3 sequence (DNA): TGTGCCAGCTTTAACTTTGGGCCAGGCGATAGGTATGGCTACACCTTC. Translated, it gives CASFNFGPGDRYGYTF.

This sequence joins TRBV28 and TRBJ1-1; 8 bases fit TRBD1. The germline V gene encodes CDR1 MDHEN and CDR2 SYDVKM. This CDR3 is 15 amino acids long. Trimming removed 7 bases from V and 5 bases from J; junction bases left unmatched: 12. CDR3 in DNA: TGTGCCAGCACTTCATCAGGGGGCTGGGAGACTGAAGCTTTCTTT. It yields the protein CASTSSGGWETEAFF.

V gene TRBV9 combines with J gene TRBJ2-5, with 7 nucleotides matching TRBD2. Germline-derived CDR1 and CDR2 are SGDLS and YYNGEE. V shed 0 bases and J 5 bases; nucleotides not matched to a gene: 1. This CDR3 spans 13 amino acids. The CDR3: CASSVVGGETQYF. DNA for the CDR3: TGTGCCAGCAGCGTAGTGGGGGGGGAGACCCAGTACTTC.

This sequence joins TRBV7-9 and TRBJ2-1; 7 nucleotides align to TRBD2. The junction had 5 bases not matched to a gene; V was cut back by 3 bases and J by 9 bases. This CDR3 spans 13 amino acids. Germline CDR1 and CDR2: SEHNR and FQNEAQ (reference sequence). Here the CDR3 reads CASSLAGAGEQFF. CDR3 DNA sequence: TGTGCCAGCAGCTTGGCGGGAGCAGGTGAGCAGTTCTTC.

This chain uses TRBV7-9 with TRBJ1-4; 10 bases agree with TRBD1. V was clipped by 5 bases and J by 3 bases; unmatched bases: 3. Germline assignment: CDR1 SEHNR and CDR2 FQNEAQ (reference sequence). This CDR3 is 15 amino acids long. CDR3 bases: TGTGCCAGCAGCCGACAGGGGGCGGCTAATGAAAAACTGTTTTTT. Encoded protein: CASSRQGAANEKLFF.

In this sample, this clone turned up once. Other DNA variants within this sample encode the same CDR3. The V gene is TRBV6-5, the J gene TRBJ2-5; the match to TRBD2 covers 8 bases. The CDR3 is 14 residues long. CDR1 and CDR2 (germline): MNHEY, SVGAGI. Trimming removed 6 bases from V and 5 bases from J; junction bases left unmatched: 8. The CDR3 DNA reads as TGTGCCAGCAGCCCCGGGAGGGGCCGGGAGACCCAGTACTTC. It translates to CASSPGRGRETQYF.

The V call is TRBV5-1, the J call TRBJ2-5, with 9 nucleotides matching TRBD2. Germline V gene lookup returns CDR1 SGHRS and CDR2 YFSETQ. Germline trimming cut 2 bases from V and 4 bases from J; bases unmatched to any gene: 9. This CDR3 is built from 16 residues. This CDR3 reads CASSFGGSGRRETQYF. The CDR3 DNA is TGCGCCAGCAGCTTCGGGGGTAGCGGGAGAAGAGAGACCCAGTACTTC.

This sequence joins TRBV5-1 and TRBJ2-6; TRBD1 might be the D (6 bases). This CDR3 is built from 15 residues. Trimming cost V 3 bases and J 0 bases, with 7 bases left between them. CDR1 and CDR2 (germline): SGHRS, YFSETQ. For the CDR3, the DNA is TGCGCCAGCAGCTGGGACACCTCTGGGGCCAACGTCCTGACTTTC. Residues: CASSWDTSGANVLTF. Together with reference TRBV5-1 and TRBJ2-6, the CDR3 gives the full variable domain: KAGVTQTPRYLIKTRGQQVTLSCSPISGHRSVSWYQQTPGQGLQFLFEYFSETQRNKGNFPGRFSGRQFSNSRSEMNVSTLELGDSALYLCASSWDTSGANVLTFGAGSRLTVL.

This chain connects TRBV4-2 to TRBJ2-3; D gene uncertain. The V gene lost 0 bases and the J gene lost 1 base, with 11 bases spanning the gap. Germline CDR1 LGHNA, CDR2 YNFKEQ. The CDR3 runs to 16 residues. This CDR3 is CASSQEALPRTDTQYF. The DNA for the CDR3 is TGTGCCAGCAGCCAAGAGGCCCTCCCCCGCACAGATACGCAGTATTTT.

The rearrangement joins TRBV19 to TRBJ2-7; 9 bases match TRBD1. Germline V gene data show CDR1 as LNHDA and CDR2 as SQIVND (reference sequence). The CDR3 has 15 residues. The V and J ends lost 5 bases and 4 bases, in that order; junction bases with no gene match: 9. The CDR3 region is CASSLPGQGVYEQYF. The CDR3, as DNA: TGTGCCAGTAGTTTACCGGGACAGGGAGTATACGAGCAGTACTTC.

A single count supports this clone. This rearrangement joins TRBV2 to TRBJ1-2; tentative D call: TRBD1 (5 bases). Trimming removed 1 base at V and 3 bases at J, with 12 bases between. The CDR3 has 15 amino acids. Germline V gene sequence: CDR1 SNHLY, CDR2 FYNNEI. As DNA, the CDR3 is TGTGCCAGCAGTGAAGTAGGGGATCTGGACTATGGCTACACCTTC. It specifies CASSEVGDLDYGYTF.